Described below is a single T cell receptor beta chain sequence and its context. Antigen unknown. The length of the CDR3 is 16 residues. Trimming shortened V by 0 bases and J by 8 bases, and 19 bases separated the two germline ends. Germline V CDR1 and CDR2: LGHNA, YSLEER. With 60 Vbeta and 13 Jbeta primers, the PCR was carried out. Sequencing used immunoSEQ multiplex PCR; TCRdb keeps in-frame clones, though not all of them. The repertoire holds 120,000 or so clones, with 70% to 80% as singletons. This entry is derived from a study of cytomegalovirus exposure and HLA in healthy donors. General study points: Earlier analysis found most TCR beta V segments productive about 87% or about 30% of the time. Cytomegalovirus association was listed for 164 TCR beta chains.

This receptor was obtained from a man aged 35 to 55 in good health and CMV-seropositive. The sample was PBMCs. The rearrangement links TRBV4-3 to TRBJ1-2; TRBD1 is a possible D gene (5 bases). DNA of the CDR3: TGCGCCAGCAGCCAAGATTTTGGGGGGTGGGGTAGAGGCTACACCTTC. Its protein is CASSQDFGGWGRGYTF.